This TCR beta chain was recorded in a study of blood T cells in healthy people across ages. V was pared by 0 bases and J by 6 bases, with 9 bases between. This CDR3 spans 12 amino acids. Germline CDR1 reads DFQATT; CDR2 reads SNEGSKA (reference sequence). Next came a second PCR, run for about 6 to 11 cycles, which used a sample-barcoded 5' primer along with a J-beta primer mix. TCRdb reprocessed the 5' RACE reads with MiXCR, giving one entry per CDR3 protein. This sample has approximately 1,700,000 distinct CDR3 sequences, with about two fifths found just once. The specimen sequenced was blood. The V call is TRBV20-1, the J call TRBJ2-7; no firm D call. The receptor's source is a human donor in good health. For the CDR3, the DNA is TGCAGTGCTAGAGATCAGCAACGCGAGCAGTACTTC. This encodes CSARDQQREQYF.